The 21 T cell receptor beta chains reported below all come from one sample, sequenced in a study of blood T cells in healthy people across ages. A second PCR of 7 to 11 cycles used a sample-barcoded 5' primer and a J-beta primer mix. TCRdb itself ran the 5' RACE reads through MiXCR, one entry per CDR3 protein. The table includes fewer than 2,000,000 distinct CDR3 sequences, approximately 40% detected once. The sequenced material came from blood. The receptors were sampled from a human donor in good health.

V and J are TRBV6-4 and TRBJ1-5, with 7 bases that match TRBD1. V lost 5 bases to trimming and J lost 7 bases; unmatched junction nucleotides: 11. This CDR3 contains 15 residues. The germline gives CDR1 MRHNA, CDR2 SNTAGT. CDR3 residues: CASSPSGGQGQPQHF. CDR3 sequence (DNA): TGTGCCAGCAGTCCCTCAGGGGGTCAAGGCCAGCCCCAGCATTTT.

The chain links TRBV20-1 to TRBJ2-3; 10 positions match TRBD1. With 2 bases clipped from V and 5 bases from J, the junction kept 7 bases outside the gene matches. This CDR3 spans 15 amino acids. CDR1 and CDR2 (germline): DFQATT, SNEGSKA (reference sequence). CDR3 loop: CSARSRDRGGDTQYF. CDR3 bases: TGCAGTGCTAGATCTCGGGACAGGGGAGGAGATACGCAGTATTTT.

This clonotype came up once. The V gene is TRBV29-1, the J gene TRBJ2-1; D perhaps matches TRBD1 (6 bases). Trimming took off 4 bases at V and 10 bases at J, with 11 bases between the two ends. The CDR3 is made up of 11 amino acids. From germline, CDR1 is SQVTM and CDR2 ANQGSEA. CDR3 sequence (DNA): TGCAGCGTTGGTGGACAGATCGAGCAGTTCTTC. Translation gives CSVGGQIEQFF.

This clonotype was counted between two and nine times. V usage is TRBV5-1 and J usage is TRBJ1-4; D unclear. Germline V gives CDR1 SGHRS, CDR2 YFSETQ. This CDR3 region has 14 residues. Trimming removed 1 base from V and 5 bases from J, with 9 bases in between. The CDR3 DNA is TGCGCCAGCAGCTTGAGGCAGCCGAATGAAAAACTGTTTTTT. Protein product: CASSLRQPNEKLFF.

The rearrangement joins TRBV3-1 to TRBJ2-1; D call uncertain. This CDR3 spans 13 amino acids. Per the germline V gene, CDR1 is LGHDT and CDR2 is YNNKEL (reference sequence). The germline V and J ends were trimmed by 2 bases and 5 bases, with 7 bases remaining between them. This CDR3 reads CASSQTGHNEQFF. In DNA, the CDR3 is TGTGCCAGCAGCCAAACGGGTCACAATGAGCAGTTCTTC.

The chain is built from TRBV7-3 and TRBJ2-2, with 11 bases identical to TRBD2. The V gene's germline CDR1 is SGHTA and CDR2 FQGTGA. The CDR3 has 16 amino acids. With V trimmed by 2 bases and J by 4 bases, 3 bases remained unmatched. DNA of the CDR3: TGTGCCAGCAGCTTACCCGGACTAGCGGGCACCGGGGAGCTGTTTTTT. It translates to CASSLPGLAGTGELFF.

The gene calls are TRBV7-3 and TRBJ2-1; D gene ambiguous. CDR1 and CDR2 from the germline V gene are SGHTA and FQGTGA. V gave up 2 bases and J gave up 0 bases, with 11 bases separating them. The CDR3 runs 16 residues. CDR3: CASSLLSSSSYNEQFF. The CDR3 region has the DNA TGTGCCAGCAGCTTACTGTCTTCCAGCTCCTACAATGAGCAGTTCTTC.

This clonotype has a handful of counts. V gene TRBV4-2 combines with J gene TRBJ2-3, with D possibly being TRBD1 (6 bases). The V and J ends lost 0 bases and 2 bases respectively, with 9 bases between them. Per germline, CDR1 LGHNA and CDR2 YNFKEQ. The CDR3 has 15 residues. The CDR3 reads CASSQDLGATDTQYF. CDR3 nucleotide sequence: TGTGCCAGCAGCCAAGACCTGGGGGCCACAGATACGCAGTATTTT.

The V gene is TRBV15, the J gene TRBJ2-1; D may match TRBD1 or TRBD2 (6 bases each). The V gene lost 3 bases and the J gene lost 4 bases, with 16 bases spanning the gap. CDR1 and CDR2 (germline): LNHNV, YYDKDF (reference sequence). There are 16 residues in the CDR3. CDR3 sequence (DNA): TGTGCCACCAGCAGGCTGAGGGGGGACGATTACAATGAGCAGTTCTTC. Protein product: CATSRLRGDDYNEQFF.

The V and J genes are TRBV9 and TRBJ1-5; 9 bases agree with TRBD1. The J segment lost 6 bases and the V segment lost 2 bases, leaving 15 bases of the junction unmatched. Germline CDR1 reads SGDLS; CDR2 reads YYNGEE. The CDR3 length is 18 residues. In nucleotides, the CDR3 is TGTGCCAGCAGCGTGCCTCCCGGCCGGACAGGGGTCGGTCAGCCCCAGCATTTT. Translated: CASSVPPGRTGVGQPQHF.

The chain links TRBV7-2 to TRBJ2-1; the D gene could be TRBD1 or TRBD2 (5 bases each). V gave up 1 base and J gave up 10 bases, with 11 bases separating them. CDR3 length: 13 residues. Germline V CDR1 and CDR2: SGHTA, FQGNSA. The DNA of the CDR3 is TGTGCCAGCAGCTTAGACGGGACCTACGAGCAGTTCTTC. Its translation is CASSLDGTYEQFF.

The DNA of the CDR3 is TGTGCCAGCACCCCGCGGAGGCTCTCCGAGCAGTACTTC. It translates to CASTPRRLSEQYF. The chain links TRBV12-3 or TRBV12-4 to TRBJ2-7; a possible D gene is TRBD2 (5 bases). The CDR3 is 13 amino acids. The germline V and J ends were trimmed by 7 bases and 6 bases, with 16 bases remaining between them.

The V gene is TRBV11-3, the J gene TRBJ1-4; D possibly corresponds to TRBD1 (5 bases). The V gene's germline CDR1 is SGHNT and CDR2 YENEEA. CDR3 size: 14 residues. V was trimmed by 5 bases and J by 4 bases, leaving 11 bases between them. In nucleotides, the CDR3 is TGTGCCAGCAGCCAGGGACGGAGTAATGAAAAACTGTTTTTT. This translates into CASSQGRSNEKLFF.

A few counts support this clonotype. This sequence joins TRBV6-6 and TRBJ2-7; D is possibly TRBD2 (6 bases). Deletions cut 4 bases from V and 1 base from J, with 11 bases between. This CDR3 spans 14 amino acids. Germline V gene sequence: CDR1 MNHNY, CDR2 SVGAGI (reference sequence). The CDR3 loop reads CASSSGSGSYEQYF. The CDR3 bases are TGTGCCAGCAGTTCAGGAAGCGGGTCCTACGAGCAGTACTTC.

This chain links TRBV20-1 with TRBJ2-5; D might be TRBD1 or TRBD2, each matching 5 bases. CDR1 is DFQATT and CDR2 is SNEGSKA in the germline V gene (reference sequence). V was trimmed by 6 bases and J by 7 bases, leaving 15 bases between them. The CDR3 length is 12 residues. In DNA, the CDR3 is TGCAGTGCCGGGTGGGGGACGGGGACCCAGTACTTC. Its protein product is CSAGWGTGTQYF.

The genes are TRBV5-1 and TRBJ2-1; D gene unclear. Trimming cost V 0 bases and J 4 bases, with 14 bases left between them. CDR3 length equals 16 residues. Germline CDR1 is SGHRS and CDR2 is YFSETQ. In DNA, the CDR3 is TGCGCCAGCAGCTTGGATGTAGGTCGAAGATACAATGAGCAGTTCTTC. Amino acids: CASSLDVGRRYNEQFF. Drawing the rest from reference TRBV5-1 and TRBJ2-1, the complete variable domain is KAGVTQTPRYLIKTRGQQVTLSCSPISGHRSVSWYQQTPGQGLQFLFEYFSETQRNKGNFPGRFSGRQFSNSRSEMNVSTLELGDSALYLCASSLDVGRRYNEQFFGPGTRLTVL.

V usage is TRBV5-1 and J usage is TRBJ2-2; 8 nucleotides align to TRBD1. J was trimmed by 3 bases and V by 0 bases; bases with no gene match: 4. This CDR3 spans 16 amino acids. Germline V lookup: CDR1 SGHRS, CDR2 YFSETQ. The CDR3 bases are TGCGCCAGCAGCTTGGAGGCAGGGGGCGACACCGGGGAGCTGTTTTTT. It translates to CASSLEAGGDTGELFF.

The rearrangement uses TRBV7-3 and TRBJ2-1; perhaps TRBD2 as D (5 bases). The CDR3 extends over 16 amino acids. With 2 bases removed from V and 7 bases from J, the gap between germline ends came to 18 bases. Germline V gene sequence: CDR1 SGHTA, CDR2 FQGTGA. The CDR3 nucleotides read TGTGCCAGCAGCTTACTAGGACTGCCTCATATTAATGAGCAGTTCTTC. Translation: CASSLLGLPHINEQFF.

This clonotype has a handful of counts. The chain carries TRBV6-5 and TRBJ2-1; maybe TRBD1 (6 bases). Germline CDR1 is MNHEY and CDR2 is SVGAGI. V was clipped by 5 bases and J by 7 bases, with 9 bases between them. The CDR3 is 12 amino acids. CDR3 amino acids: CASSARGNEQFF. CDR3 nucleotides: TGTGCCAGCAGTGCGAGGGGGAATGAGCAGTTCTTC.

The chain's CDR3 is CASSNRGNSNQPQHF. The CDR3 DNA is TGTGCCAGCAGTAATCGGGGGAATAGCAATCAGCCCCAGCATTTT. The chain combines TRBV6-1 with TRBJ1-5; D is perhaps TRBD1 (5 bases). The CDR3 runs to 15 residues. Trimming removed 5 bases from V and 0 bases from J, with 11 bases in between. CDR1 is MNHNS and CDR2 is SASEGT in the germline V gene.

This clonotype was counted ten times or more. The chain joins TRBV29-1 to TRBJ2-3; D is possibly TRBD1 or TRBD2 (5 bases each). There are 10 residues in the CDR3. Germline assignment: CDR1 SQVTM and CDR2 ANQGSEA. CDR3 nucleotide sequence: TGCAGTCTGAGGGGAGATACGCAGTATTTT. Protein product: CSLRGDTQYF.